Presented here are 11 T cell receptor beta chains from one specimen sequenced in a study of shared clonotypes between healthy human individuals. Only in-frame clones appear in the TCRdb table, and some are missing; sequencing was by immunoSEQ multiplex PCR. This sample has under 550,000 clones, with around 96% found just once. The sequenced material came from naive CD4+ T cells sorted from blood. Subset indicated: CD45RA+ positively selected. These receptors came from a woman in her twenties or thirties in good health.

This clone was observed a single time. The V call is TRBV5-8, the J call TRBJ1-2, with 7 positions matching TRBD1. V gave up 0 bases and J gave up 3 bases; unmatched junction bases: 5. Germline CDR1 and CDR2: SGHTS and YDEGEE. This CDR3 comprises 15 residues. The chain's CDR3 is CASSLASTGHYGYTF. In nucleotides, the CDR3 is TGTGCCAGCAGCTTGGCCTCGACAGGGCACTATGGCTACACCTTC.

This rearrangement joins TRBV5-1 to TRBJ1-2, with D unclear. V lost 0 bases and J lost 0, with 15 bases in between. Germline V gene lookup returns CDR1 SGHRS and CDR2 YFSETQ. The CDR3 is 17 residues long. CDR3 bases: TGCGCCAGCAGCTTGGCCCCGGCAGCCCGAGCTAACTATGGCTACACCTTC. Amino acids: CASSLAPAARANYGYTF.

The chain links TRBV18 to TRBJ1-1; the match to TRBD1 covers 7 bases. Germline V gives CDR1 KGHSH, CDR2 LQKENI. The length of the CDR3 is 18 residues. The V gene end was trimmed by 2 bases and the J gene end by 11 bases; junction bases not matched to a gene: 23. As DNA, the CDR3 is TGTGCCAGCTCACCAGGTGGAGAAATGAGGGGGCGGCGTTTGGGGGCTTTCTTT. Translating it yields CASSPGGEMRGRRLGAFF.

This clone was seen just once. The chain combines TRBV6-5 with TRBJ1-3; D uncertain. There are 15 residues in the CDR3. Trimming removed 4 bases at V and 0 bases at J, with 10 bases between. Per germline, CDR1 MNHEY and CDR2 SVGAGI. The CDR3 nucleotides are TGTGCCAGCAGTTCCGGACGCCTCTCTGGAAACACCATATATTTT. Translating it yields CASSSGRLSGNTIYF.

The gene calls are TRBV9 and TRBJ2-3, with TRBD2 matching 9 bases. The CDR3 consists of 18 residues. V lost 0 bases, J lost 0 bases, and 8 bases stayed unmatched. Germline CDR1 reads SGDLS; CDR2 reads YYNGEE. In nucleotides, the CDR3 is TGTGCCAGCAGCGTAGGGCTAGCGGGGAGTGCTAGCACAGATACGCAGTATTTT. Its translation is CASSVGLAGSASTDTQYF.

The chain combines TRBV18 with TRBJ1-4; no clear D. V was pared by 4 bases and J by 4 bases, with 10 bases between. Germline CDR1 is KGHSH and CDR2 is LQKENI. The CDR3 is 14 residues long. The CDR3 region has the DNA TGTGCCAGCTCACTAAAGGACGGTAATGAAAAACTGTTTTTT. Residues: CASSLKDGNEKLFF.

CDR3 sequence reads: CASSLKVAGVYEQYF. CDR3 bases: TGTGCCAGCAGTCTGAAAGTGGCGGGGGTCTACGAGCAGTACTTC. The rearrangement joins TRBV27 to TRBJ2-7, with TRBD2 identical over 7 bases. Germline values: CDR1 MNHEY, CDR2 SMNVEV (reference sequence). Trimming removed 5 bases from V and 3 bases from J; junction bases left unmatched: 10. The CDR3 sequence is 15 residues long.

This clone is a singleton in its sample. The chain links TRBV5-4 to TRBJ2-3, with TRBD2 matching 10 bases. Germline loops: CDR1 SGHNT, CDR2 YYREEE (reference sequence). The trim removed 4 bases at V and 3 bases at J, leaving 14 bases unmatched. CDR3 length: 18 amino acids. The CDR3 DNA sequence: TGTGCCAGCAGCACCCCTCTGGGGGTAGCGGGAGGAACAGATACGCAGTATTTT. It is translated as CASSTPLGVAGGTDTQYF.

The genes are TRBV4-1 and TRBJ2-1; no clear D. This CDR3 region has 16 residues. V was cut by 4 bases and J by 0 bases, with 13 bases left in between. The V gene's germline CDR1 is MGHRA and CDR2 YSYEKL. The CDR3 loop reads CASSLPTPLSYNEQFF. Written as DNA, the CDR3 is TGCGCCAGCAGCCTCCCGACTCCGCTCTCCTACAATGAGCAGTTCTTC.

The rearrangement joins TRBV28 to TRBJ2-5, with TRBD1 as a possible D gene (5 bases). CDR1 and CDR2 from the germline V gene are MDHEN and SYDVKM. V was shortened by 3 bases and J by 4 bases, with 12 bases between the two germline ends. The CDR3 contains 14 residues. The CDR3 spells CASSLGQGRETQYF. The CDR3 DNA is TGTGCCAGCAGTTTGGGGCAGGGCCGAGAGACCCAGTACTTC.

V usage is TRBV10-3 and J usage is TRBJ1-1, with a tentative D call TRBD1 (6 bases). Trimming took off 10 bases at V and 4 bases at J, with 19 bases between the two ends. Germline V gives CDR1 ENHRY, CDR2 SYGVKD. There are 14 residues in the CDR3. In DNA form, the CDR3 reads TGTGCCACCCGGGGGGGGGCCGGAGCCACTGAAGCTTTCTTT. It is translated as CATRGGAGATEAFF.